This T cell receptor (beta chain) is drawn from a study of siplizumab effects on memory and regulatory T cells. Findings of the study overall: Roughly 80-95% of proliferating CD4+ or CD8+ clones defied assignment to a naive or memory phenotype. The apparent diversity of naive T cells exceeded that of memory cells, and naive T cells seemed to make a major contribution to the alloresponse. Confirmation was lacking for the suppressive function of proliferating Tregs derived from siplizumab cultures.

Remarks on this clone: What it binds is not known.

TCRdb's table, derived via immunoSEQ multiplex PCR, lists solely in-frame clones and lacks some. The sample comprises 80,000 to 130,000 clones, approximately 90% of which are singletons, and 0.73% rests with the top ten. From germline, CDR1 is WSHSY and CDR2 SAAADI. The V and J ends lost 6 bases and 1 base, in that order; junction bases with no gene match: 6. The CDR3 runs to 15 residues. The origin of this receptor is a human donor in good health. The chain combines TRBV10-2 with TRBJ1-5, with TRBD1 matching 7 bases. Sequencing was done on a sample of Tregs sorted from blood. CDR3 DNA sequence: TGCGCCAGCAGGCGGACAGGCTTAAGCAATCAGCCCCAGCATTTT. Amino acid sequence: CASRRTGLSNQPQHF.